The clone carrying this T cell receptor (beta chain) was detected ten times or more. CDR3 length equals 14 residues. V was trimmed by 0 bases and J by 4 bases, leaving 9 bases between them. Germline V gene data show CDR1 as ENHRY and CDR2 as SYGVKD. This sample was included in a study of neurological immune-mediated disorders. From the 5' RACE reads, TCRdb called clonotypes with MiXCR, one entry per CDR3 protein. The sample has almost 85,000 distinct CDR3 sequences, 2.6% seen once. The sample was PBMCs. This receptor was obtained from a young woman with multiple sclerosis. The rearrangement links TRBV10-3 to TRBJ1-2; D is perhaps TRBD1 (6 bases). The CDR3 loop reads CAISESGGTYGYTF. CDR3 in DNA: TGTGCCATCAGTGAGTCTGGGGGCACCTATGGCTACACCTTC.